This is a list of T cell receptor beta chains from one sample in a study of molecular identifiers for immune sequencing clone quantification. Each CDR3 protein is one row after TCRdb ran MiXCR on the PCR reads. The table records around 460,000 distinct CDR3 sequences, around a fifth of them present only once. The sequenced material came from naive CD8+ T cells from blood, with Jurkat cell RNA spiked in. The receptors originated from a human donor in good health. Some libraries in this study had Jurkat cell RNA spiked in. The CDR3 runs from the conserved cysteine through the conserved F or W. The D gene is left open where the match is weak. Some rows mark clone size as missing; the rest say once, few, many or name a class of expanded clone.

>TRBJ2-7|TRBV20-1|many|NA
TGCAGTGCCCCGCCCGCGTGGGATCCCTCCTACGAGCAGTACTTC
CSAPPAWDPSYEQYF
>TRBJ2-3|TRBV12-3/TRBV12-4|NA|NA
TGTGCCAGCACCTTAAGGTTGGACAACCCAGATACGCAGTATTTT
CASTLRLDNPDTQYF
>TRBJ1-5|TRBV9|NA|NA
TGTGCCAGCAGCGTGAGTCCGGAAGTTAACAATCAGCCCCAGCATTTT
CASSVSPEVNNQPQHF
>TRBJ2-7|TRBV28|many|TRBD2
TGTGCCAGTTACCCCACTAGCGGGAGGATGGTAGGGCAGTACTTC
CASYPTSGRMVGQYF
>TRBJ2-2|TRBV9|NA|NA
TGTGCCTGCAGCGTAGGTTTAGCACGGACGAACACCGGGGAGCTGTTTTTT
CACSVGLARTNTGELFF
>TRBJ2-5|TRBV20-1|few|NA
TGCAGTGCTAGAGAGGGAACAGCCTACCAAGAGACCCAGTACTTC
CSAREGTAYQETQYF
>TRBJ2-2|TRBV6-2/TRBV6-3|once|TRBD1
TGTGCCAGCAGTCCCTCCGAAAGACAGGGGAACACCGGGGAGCTGTTTTTT
CASSPSERQGNTGELFF
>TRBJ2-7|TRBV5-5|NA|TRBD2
TGTGCCAGCAGCGGGGGACTAGCGGGAGAGATGTACGAGCAGTACTTC
CASSGGLAGEMYEQYF
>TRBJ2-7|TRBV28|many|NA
TGTGCCAGCAGTTTAACGAGTAGCTCCTACGAGCAGTACTTC
CASSLTSSSYEQYF
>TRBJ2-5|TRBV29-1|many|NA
TGCAGCGCCGATAGTGGGGGCGCTGAGACCCAGTACTTC
CSADSGGAETQYF
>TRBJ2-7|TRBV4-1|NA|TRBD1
TGCGCCAGCAGCCAAGATGGTCGGGACAGTTTCTCCTACGAGCAGTACTTC
CASSQDGRDSFSYEQYF
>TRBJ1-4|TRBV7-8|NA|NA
TGTGCCAGCAGCCTCACAGAGATTAATGAAAAACTGTTTTTT
CASSLTEINEKLFF
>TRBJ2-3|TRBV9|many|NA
TGTGCCAGCAGCGAAGGGGGAGGCGGGGGCACAGATACGCAGTATTTT
CASSEGGGGGTDTQYF
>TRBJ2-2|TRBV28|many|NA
TGTGCCAGCAGTTTCCGGGGGCTCAGCACCGGGGAGCTGTTTTTT
CASSFRGLSTGELFF
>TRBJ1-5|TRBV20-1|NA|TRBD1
TGCAGTGCTGGAGCCCAGGGGGTGTATCGGTCTGTCAATCAGCCCCAGCATTTT
CSAGAQGVYRSVNQPQHF
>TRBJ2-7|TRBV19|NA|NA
TGTGCCAGTAGTATAGGCCTAGGCCTGGACAACGAGCAGTACTTC
CASSIGLGLDNEQYF
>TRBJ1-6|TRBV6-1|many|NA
TGTGCCAGCAGTGAACCCACTCGACCTAGCCCTAATTCACCCCTCCACTTT
CASSEPTRPSPNSPLHF
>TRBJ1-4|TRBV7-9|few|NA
TGTGCCAGCAGCTTAGTGGGGGAAAAACTGTTTTTT
CASSLVGEKLFF
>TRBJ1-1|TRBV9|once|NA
TGTGCCAGCGGCGTAGGTCTGAACACTGAAGCTTTCTTT
CASGVGLNTEAFF
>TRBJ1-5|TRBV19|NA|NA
TGTGCCAGCGATACAGGGATCTCAGCCCATCAGCCCCAGCATTTT
CASDTGISAHQPQHF
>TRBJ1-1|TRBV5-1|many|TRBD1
TGCGCCAGCAGCTTGAGGGACAGGGGTGGATTAAGCACTGAAGCTTTCTTT
CASSLRDRGGLSTEAFF
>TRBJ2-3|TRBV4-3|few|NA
TGCGCCAGCAGCCAAGATGGTAGCCCGGGATTAACAGATACGCAGTATTTT
CASSQDGSPGLTDTQYF
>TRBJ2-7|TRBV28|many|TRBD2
TGTGCCAGCAGTTGGGTTAGCGGGGACGAGCAGTACTTC
CASSWVSGDEQYF
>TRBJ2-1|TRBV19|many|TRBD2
TGTGCCAGTAGAAACCCTCTAGCGGCGGGAGCCACCAATGAGCAGTTCTTC
CASRNPLAAGATNEQFF
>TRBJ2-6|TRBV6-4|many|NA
TGTGCCAGCAGTGACGTTGGCGGCCCTGGGGCCAACGTCCTGACTTTC
CASSDVGGPGANVLTF
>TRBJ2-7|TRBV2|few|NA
TGTGCCAGCAGTGAAGCCAGGGAAACCTACGAGCAGTACTTC
CASSEARETYEQYF
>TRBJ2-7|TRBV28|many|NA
TGTGCCAGCAGTTCGTCTTGGGCCAGCTACGAGCAGTACTTC
CASSSSWASYEQYF
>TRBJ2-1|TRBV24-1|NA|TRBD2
TGTGCCACCAGTGATGGGGGGGAAGGGCTTCCTGATGAGCAGTTCTTC
CATSDGGEGLPDEQFF
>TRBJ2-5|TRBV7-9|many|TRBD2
TGTGCCAGCAGCTTGGGACTAGGGAGAGAGACCCAGTACTTC
CASSLGLGRETQYF
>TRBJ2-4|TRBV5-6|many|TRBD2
TGTGCCAGCAGCTTGGTTGGACTAGCGGCTCAGTACTTC
CASSLVGLAAQYF
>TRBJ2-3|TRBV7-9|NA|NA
TGTGCCAGCAGAATGCGGGCAGATACGCAGTATTTT
CASRMRADTQYF
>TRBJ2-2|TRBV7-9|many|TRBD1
TGTGCCAGAACAGGGGACACCGGGGAGCTGTTTTTT
CARTGDTGELFF
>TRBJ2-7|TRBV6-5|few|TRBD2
TGTGCCAGCAGTTACATCGCTGCGGGAGTAGTCAACCGCTACGAGCAGTACTTC
CASSYIAAGVVNRYEQYF
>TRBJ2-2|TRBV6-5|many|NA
TGTGCCAGCTCAGATTACACCGGGGAGCTGTTTTTT
CASSDYTGELFF
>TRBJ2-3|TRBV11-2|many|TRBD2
TGTGCCAGCAGGCCTAGCGGGGGGGCCAAAGATACGCAGTATTTT
CASRPSGGAKDTQYF
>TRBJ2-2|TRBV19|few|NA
TGTGCCAGTAGTTGGGGGTCCACCGGGGAGCTGTTTTTT
CASSWGSTGELFF
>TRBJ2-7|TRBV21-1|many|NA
TGTGCCAGCACACGTCCGGGACAGAGAGACTACGAGCAGTACTTC
CASTRPGQRDYEQYF
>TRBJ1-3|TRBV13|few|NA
TGTGCCAGCAGCTTAGGCCTAATGGGGACATCCCTCAACACCATATATTTT
CASSLGLMGTSLNTIYF
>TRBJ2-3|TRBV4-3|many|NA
TGCGCCAGCAGCCAGACTAGTCCTAGCACAGATACGCAGTATTTT
CASSQTSPSTDTQYF
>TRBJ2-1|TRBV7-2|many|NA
TGTGCCAGCAGCTTATCGTCGGGGTCTGGAGCCCTCTTC
CASSLSSGSGALF
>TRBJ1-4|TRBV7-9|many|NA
TGTGCCAGCAGCCGGGTAGGGGCTGGTGAAAAACTGTTTTTT
CASSRVGAGEKLFF
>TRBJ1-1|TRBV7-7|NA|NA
TGTGCCAGCAGCCCCTTGTCGGGGGAAGCTTTCTTT
CASSPLSGEAFF
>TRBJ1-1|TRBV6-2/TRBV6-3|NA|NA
TGTGCCCGCAGTTATGGTCGCGGGATCCCTGAAGCTTTCTTT
CARSYGRGIPEAFF
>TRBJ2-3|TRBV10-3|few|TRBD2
TGTGCCACACTAGCGGGCACCGACGATACGCAGTATTTT
CATLAGTDDTQYF
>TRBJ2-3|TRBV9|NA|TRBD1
TGTGCCAGCAGCGTAGGGCTACAGGGGGCGACAGATACGCAGTATTTT
CASSVGLQGATDTQYF
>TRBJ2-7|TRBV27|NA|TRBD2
TGTGCCAGCAGTTTAAAAGCGGGGGGCAACTACGAGCAGTACTTC
CASSLKAGGNYEQYF
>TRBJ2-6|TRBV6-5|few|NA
TGTGCCAGCAGTTATACGGATGCTGGGGCCAACGTCCTGACTTTC
CASSYTDAGANVLTF
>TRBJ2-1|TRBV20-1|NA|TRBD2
TGCAGTGCTAGAGAACAATTTAGCGGGAGGGCCTACAATGAGCAGTTCTTC
CSAREQFSGRAYNEQFF
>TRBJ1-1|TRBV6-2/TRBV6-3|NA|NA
TGTGCCAGCAGACACAGAGGGAACACTGAAGCTTTCTTT
CASRHRGNTEAFF
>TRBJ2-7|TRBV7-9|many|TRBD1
TGTGCCAGCAGCCCTAGGGGGACAGGGGTTCCCGGCTACGAGCAGTACTTC
CASSPRGTGVPGYEQYF
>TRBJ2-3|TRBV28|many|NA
TGTGCCAGCAGAACACGACAGCGAAAAGCAGATACGCAGTATTTT
CASRTRQRKADTQYF
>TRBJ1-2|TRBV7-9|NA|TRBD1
TGTGCCAGCAGCTCCCTGGACAGGGGGGATCTGGGTGGCTACACCTTC
CASSSLDRGDLGGYTF
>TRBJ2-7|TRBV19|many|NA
TGTGCCAGTAGCGCGGAGAAAAACTCCTACGAGCAGTACTTC
CASSAEKNSYEQYF
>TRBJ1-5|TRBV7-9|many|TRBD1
TGTGCCAGCAGTCGCTCAACAGGGGGTCCTAATCAGCCCCAGCATTTT
CASSRSTGGPNQPQHF
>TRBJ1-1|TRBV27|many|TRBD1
TGTGCCAGCAGTTTATCGATTGCAGGGGGGACTGAAGCTTTCTTT
CASSLSIAGGTEAFF
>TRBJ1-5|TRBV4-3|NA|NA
TGCGCCAGCAGCCAAGGGGCGGTTGCCAATCAGCCCCAGCATTTT
CASSQGAVANQPQHF